This TCR beta chain appears in the sequencing data of a study of T cells in Graves' hyperthyroidism and ophthalmopathy. Findings and limits, study-wide: Most clonotypes expanded in the thyroid (above 0.001) were also present in blood.

RNA transcripts served as the template for amplifying TCR beta CDR3 regions. A first-round RT-PCR of the TCR CDR3 used the HTBI primer set. TCRdb passed the multiplex PCR reads through MiXCR, listing each CDR3 protein once. The sample yields about 560,000 distinct CDR3 sequences, roughly 14% seen once. The CDR3 contains 16 residues. CDR1 is LNHDA and CDR2 is SQIVND in the germline V gene (reference sequence). J was trimmed by 3 bases and V by 5 bases; bases with no gene match: 12. About this clonotype itself: Its antigen remains unknown.

This TCR was recovered from a woman aged 25 to 39 with Graves' hyperthyroidism. The material sequenced was blood. The rearrangement uses TRBV19 and TRBJ2-7, with 8 bases matching TRBD1. The CDR3: CASSGAGQAGNYEQYF. As DNA, the CDR3 is TGTGCCAGTAGTGGGGCGGGACAGGCAGGGAACTACGAGCAGTACTTC.